This T cell receptor (beta chain) was sequenced during a study of T cell changes during pregnancy in multiple sclerosis. V lost 3 bases, J lost 2 bases, and 10 bases stayed unmatched. The germline gives CDR1 SGHRS, CDR2 YFSETQ. The CDR3 sequence is 18 residues long. This clone was observed once. TCRdb's table, derived via immunoSEQ multiplex PCR, lists solely in-frame clones and lacks some. The profile shows nearly 20,000 clones, roughly 90% of them singletons. The receptor comes from a female donor in good health, enrolled as a control in a pregnancy study. The chain joins TRBV5-1 to TRBJ2-1; 11 positions agree with TRBD2. Sample: CD8+ T cells from peripheral blood mononuclear cells, taken in the third trimester of pregnancy. In nucleotides, the CDR3 is TGCGCCAGCAGCTCCACCTCCGTTAGCGGGGGGGCCTACAATGAGCAGTTCTTC. It is translated as CASSSTSVSGGAYNEQFF.